This passage covers 20 T cell receptor beta chains from one sample sequenced in a study of T cells in Graves' hyperthyroidism and ophthalmopathy. The CDR3 regions of TCR beta were amplified from RNA transcripts. Primed by the HTBI set, a first-round RT-PCR was run on the TCR CDR3. TCRdb re-called the multiplex PCR reads with MiXCR, one entry per CDR3 protein. Among approximately 300,000 distinct CDR3 sequences listed, about a sixth were seen once. Sequenced material: blood. The receptors stem from a woman aged 60-75 years with Graves' ophthalmopathy.

In this sample, this clonotype turned up many times. V is TRBV11-2 and J is TRBJ2-4; 9 positions match TRBD2. V shed 4 bases and J 11 bases; nucleotides not matched to a gene: 9. CDR1 is SGHAT, CDR2 FQNNGV, per germline. The length of the CDR3 is 14 residues. The CDR3 sequence is CASSSYSGGGVQYF. The CDR3 nucleotides read TGTGCCAGCAGCTCCTATAGCGGGGGTGGCGTTCAGTACTTC.

This clonotype was counted ten times or more. The V gene is TRBV7-3, the J gene TRBJ2-7, with 7 bases that match TRBD2. Losses at the gene ends were 5 bases for V and 5 bases for J; bases not matched to a gene: 9. From germline, CDR1 is SGHTA and CDR2 FQGTGA. This CDR3 is 14 amino acids long. CDR3 region: CASSPGGGFNEQYF. The CDR3 DNA sequence: TGTGCCAGCAGCCCGGGCGGGGGTTTCAACGAGCAGTACTTC.

About this clonotype itself: One base away lies a much larger clone, so this may be a sequencing read error. Without the conserved terminal phenylalanine or tryptophan, this CDR3 likely stems from a read error. The chain links TRBV18 to TRBJ1-6; TRBD1 aligns across 7 bases. Germline trimming cut 6 bases from V and 8 bases from J; bases unmatched to any gene: 4. This CDR3 is 13 amino acids long. Germline values: CDR1 KGHSH, CDR2 LQKENI. As DNA, the CDR3 is TGTGCCAGCTCCCCGGGACAGTATTCACCCCTCCACCTT. Translating it yields CASSPGQYSPLHL.

In its sample, this clonotype was seen many times. The chain uses TRBV20-1 and TRBJ2-3; D not resolved. The germline CDR1 and CDR2 sequences are DFQATT and SNEGSKA (reference sequence). CDR3 size: 14 residues. V was pared by 2 bases and J by 2 bases, with 11 bases between. The CDR3 DNA follows: TGCAGTGCTAGACGAAGTCGGGTCACAGATACGCAGTATTTT. Translation gives CSARRSRVTDTQYF.

This clonotype was detected ten times or more. V is TRBV7-8 and J is TRBJ1-1; maybe TRBD1 (5 bases). Germline values: CDR1 SGHVS, CDR2 FQNEAQ. V lost 5 bases, J lost 0 bases, and 10 bases lay in between. The CDR3 spans 14 residues. CDR3 residues: CASSRGRMNTEAFF. CDR3 in DNA: TGTGCCAGCAGCCGGGGACGGATGAACACTGAAGCTTTCTTT.

The gene calls are TRBV27 and TRBJ2-6; 7 bases map to TRBD1. V shed 5 bases and J 2 bases; nucleotides not matched to a gene: 3. CDR1 is MNHEY and CDR2 is SMNVEV in the germline V gene (reference sequence). The CDR3 spans 15 residues. The CDR3, as DNA: TGTGCCAGCAGTCACAGGGGCGCTGGGGCCAACGTCCTGACTTTC. It translates to CASSHRGAGANVLTF.

The sample holds many counts of this clonotype. The chain has TRBV11-2 and TRBJ2-3, with D uncertain. The CDR3 totals 16 residues. V lost 3 bases, J lost 1 base, and 14 bases lay in between. Germline assignment: CDR1 SGHAT and CDR2 FQNNGV. The CDR3 spells CASSFLGSRGTDTQYF. As DNA, the CDR3 is TGTGCCAGCAGCTTCCTCGGTAGCCGGGGCACAGATACGCAGTATTTT.

This clonotype occurred many times. The chain links TRBV19 to TRBJ2-7; D is tentatively TRBD1 or TRBD2 (5 bases each). The CDR3 spans 14 residues. V lost 4 bases and J 2 bases, leaving 12 bases between the germline ends. CDR1 LNHDA and CDR2 SQIVND come from the germline V gene (reference sequence). The CDR3 nucleotides are TGTGCCAGTAGTACAGGGACGCGTACCTACGAGCAGTACTTC. Its translation: CASSTGTRTYEQYF.

This clonotype was seen at least ten times. The chain joins TRBV27 to TRBJ1-4; TRBD1 agrees at 7 bases. This CDR3 is built from 15 residues. Per germline, CDR1 MNHEY and CDR2 SMNVEV (reference sequence). Trimming at V came to 4 bases and at J to 6 bases, leaving 8 bases not matched to a gene. The CDR3 DNA is TGTGCCAGCAGTTCCTGGACAGGCGCGGATGAAAAACTGTTTTTT. Translated: CASSSWTGADEKLFF.

This clonotype was detected ten times or more. The chain joins TRBV2 to TRBJ2-3; TRBD2 matches 8 bases. This CDR3 is built from 18 residues. Germline CDR1 and CDR2: SNHLY and FYNNEI. V shed 4 bases and J 3 bases; nucleotides not matched to a gene: 15. As DNA, the CDR3 is TGTGCCAGCAGTGCAAGCCGTCCGGGACTAGGAAGTACAGATACGCAGTATTTT. As protein: CASSASRPGLGSTDTQYF.

This clonotype was seen repeatedly, ten times or more. J is TRBJ1-1 and V is TRBV6-5; D is uncertain. Germline CDR1 MNHEY, CDR2 SVGAGI. This CDR3 comprises 14 residues. V lost 0 bases, J lost 4 bases, and 9 bases lay in between. The CDR3 DNA follows: TGTGCCAGCAGTTACTCGTGGGAGGGCACTGAAGCTTTCTTT. Translating it yields CASSYSWEGTEAFF.

This clonotype was counted a few times. The CDR3 sequence: CASSEHPPSAEQFF. CDR3 bases: TGTGCCAGCAGTGAACACCCACCTAGCGCCGAGCAGTTCTTC. The rearrangement uses TRBV6-1 and TRBJ2-1; weak D call: TRBD2 (6 bases). This CDR3 spans 14 amino acids. From germline, CDR1 is MNHNS and CDR2 SASEGT. Trimming left V 2 bases short and J 10 bases short, with 15 bases between.

The chain couples TRBV4-2 to TRBJ2-3; 7 bases match TRBD1. Germline trimming cut 1 base from V and 0 bases from J; bases unmatched to any gene: 4. This CDR3 region has 16 residues. CDR1 is LGHNA, CDR2 YNFKEQ, per germline. DNA for the CDR3: TGTGCCAGCAGCCAAGGTTGGGGACAGAGCACAGATACGCAGTATTTT. The encoded protein is CASSQGWGQSTDTQYF.

In this sample, this clonotype turned up many times. CDR3 loop: CASSGWGRNTEAFF. CDR3 in DNA: TGTGCCAGCTCAGGGTGGGGACGGAACACTGAAGCTTTCTTT. The chain employs TRBV27 and TRBJ1-1; TRBD1 is a possible D gene (5 bases). The CDR3 has 14 amino acids. Trimming stripped 8 bases from V and 1 base from J, with 14 bases between. Germline CDR1 MNHEY, CDR2 SMNVEV (reference sequence).

This clonotype was observed at least ten times. J is TRBJ2-1 and V is TRBV7-2, with 8 bases aligning to TRBD1. The J segment lost 9 bases and the V segment lost 5 bases, leaving 12 bases of the junction unmatched. Germline V gene sequence: CDR1 SGHTA, CDR2 FQGNSA. The CDR3 consists of 15 residues. The CDR3 DNA reads TGTGCCAGCAGCCGGTTCCAGGGGGCGTCTAGTGAGCAGTTCTTC. Translating gives CASSRFQGASSEQFF.

This clonotype came up many times. This sequence joins TRBV10-1 and TRBJ2-7, with 9 bases that match TRBD1. CDR1 and CDR2 (germline): WNHNN, SYGVQD (reference sequence). J was trimmed by 6 bases and V by 4 bases; bases with no gene match: 1. The CDR3 has 12 amino acids. The CDR3 DNA follows: TGCGCCAGCAGTGGACAGGGGGGCGAGCAGTACTTC. Its protein is CASSGQGGEQYF.

The chain employs TRBV6-5 and TRBJ2-7; D call uncertain. Germline assignment: CDR1 MNHEY and CDR2 SVGAGI. CDR3 size: 12 residues. V lost 0 bases to trimming and J lost 7 bases, with 7 bases between them. This CDR3 is CASSYSKQEQYF. The DNA for the CDR3 is TGTGCCAGCAGTTACTCAAAGCAAGAGCAGTACTTC.

The chain couples TRBV5-4 to TRBJ2-4; 9 bases match TRBD2. In germline, CDR1 is SGHNT, CDR2 YYREEE (reference sequence). Trimming removed 4 bases from V and 6 bases from J; junction bases left unmatched: 8. The CDR3 is 15 amino acids. The CDR3: CASSRGGGVINIQYF. DNA for the CDR3: TGTGCCAGCAGCCGCGGGGGGGGAGTGATAAACATTCAGTACTTC.

The rearrangement links TRBV5-1 to TRBJ1-1; TRBD1 agrees at 7 bases. The V segment lost 4 bases and the J segment 3 bases; nucleotides outside the gene matches: 12. The CDR3 has 16 residues. The V gene's germline CDR1 is SGHRS and CDR2 YFSETQ. CDR3 amino acids: CASSPYRGMGYTEAFF. DNA of the CDR3: TGCGCCAGCAGCCCGTACAGGGGAATGGGGTACACTGAAGCTTTCTTT.

This clonotype was seen ten or more times. The chain couples TRBV7-2 to TRBJ1-1, with a weak D call TRBD1 (6 bases). The CDR3 loop spans 14 amino acids. Per germline, CDR1 SGHTA and CDR2 FQGNSA. V lost 2 bases and J 3 bases, leaving 10 bases between the germline ends. The CDR3 is CASSLSGQYTEAFF. In nucleotides, the CDR3 is TGTGCCAGCAGCTTATCCGGACAGTACACTGAAGCTTTCTTT.